One and the same sample provided the 3 T cell receptor beta chains below, sequenced in a study of T cell changes during pregnancy in multiple sclerosis. Method: immunoSEQ multiplex PCR; TCRdb's copy keeps in-frame clones and lacks some. This sample carries tens of thousands of clones, approximately 91% of them seen once, and the ten largest clones take around 2.3%. This material consisted of peripheral blood, taken in the first trimester of pregnancy. These receptors were taken from a female donor with multiple sclerosis, enrolled in a pregnancy study.

The rearrangement uses TRBV15 and TRBJ2-7; maybe TRBD2 (7 bases). V was trimmed by 4 bases and J by 3 bases, leaving 19 bases between them. The CDR3 sequence is 16 residues long. Germline CDR1 and CDR2: LNHNV and YYDKDF (reference sequence). The CDR3 DNA sequence: TGTGCCACCAGCACCGCCTCGGGGGGCGGCTTCTACGAGCAGTACTTC. This translates into CATSTASGGGFYEQYF.

This clone was seen more than once but under ten times. The gene calls are TRBV19 and TRBJ1-3; D uncertain. V was shortened by 8 bases and J by 4 bases, with 6 bases between the two germline ends. CDR3 length equals 11 residues. Germline lookup yields CDR1 LNHDA and CDR2 SQIVND (reference sequence). CDR3 protein: CASQRGNTIYF. In DNA, the CDR3 is TGTGCCAGTCAGCGGGGAAACACCATATATTTT.

The CDR3 here is CAWSVPMGDQPQHF. The CDR3 DNA is TGTGCCTGGAGTGTACCGATGGGAGATCAGCCCCAGCATTTT. The gene calls are TRBV30 and TRBJ1-5, with D uncertain. This CDR3 has 14 residues. Germline loops: CDR1 GTSNPN, CDR2 SVGIG (reference sequence). Trimming cost V 0 bases and J 5 bases, with 11 bases left between them.